This T cell receptor beta chain derives from a study of blood T cells in healthy people across ages. Study conclusions and caveats: Strong correlation linked observed beta diversity and percent naive T cells. Getting older went along with TCR beta diversity per million T cells dropping roughly linearly.

A remark on this clonotype: Its antigen is not identified.

At least 7 million PBMCs were isolated per sample. For the second PCR, which ran for about 6 to 11 cycles, a sample-barcoded 5' primer and a J-beta primer mix were used. Researchers report that a template-switch adaptor with 12 random nucleotides tagged each cDNA molecule. From the 5' RACE reads, TCRdb called clonotypes with MiXCR, one entry per CDR3 protein. The sample carries 1.5 million to 2 million distinct CDR3 sequences, roughly 30% recorded once. CDR1 is MNHEY, CDR2 SVGAGI, per germline. V was trimmed by 2 bases and J by 13 bases, leaving 9 bases between them. The length of the CDR3 is 11 residues.

This chain joins TRBV6-5 and TRBJ2-4; D is uncertain. Sequencing used blood. This receptor was obtained from a woman in her 30s in good health. CDR3 DNA sequence: TGTGCCAGCAGTTACCTGTCGAAGCAGTACTTC. Its protein is CASSYLSKQYF.